What follows is one TCR beta chain and its context. Its target is not known. Possible read error: a much larger clone is one base away. The source of the sample is a study of glioma-infiltrating T cells. General observations from the study: Non-neoplastic patients had below-expected tissue-blood divergence, while all gliomas exceeded expectation.

Using RNA template, CDR3s of TCR alpha and beta were amplified with iRepertoire arm-PCR. One entry per CDR3 protein results from TCRdb running MiXCR on the multiplex PCR reads. The sample gives under 200,000 distinct CDR3 sequences, around 40% of which show up once; roughly 5.2% is in the top ten. The CDR3 spans 13 residues. The germline V gene has CDR1 LNHNV and CDR2 YYDKDF (reference sequence). The J segment lost 5 bases and the V segment lost 3 bases, leaving 3 bases of the junction unmatched. This chain uses TRBV15 with TRBJ1-2; TRBD1 aligns across 7 bases. The TCR originated in a human donor with low-grade glioma or glioblastoma, undergoing nonglioma brain surgery, or in good health (not recorded which). The sequenced sample consisted of glioma tissue, nonneoplastic brain tissue, or PBMCs (not recorded which). CDR3 DNA: TGTGCCACCAGCAGGGACAGGAGATATGGCTACACCTTC. This encodes CATSRDRRYGYTF. Variable domain in full (rest from reference TRBV15 and TRBJ1-2): DAMVIQNPRYQVTQFGKPVTLSCSQTLNHNVMYWYQQKSSQAPKLLFHYYDKDFNNEADTPDNFQSRRPNTSFCFLDIRSPGLGDTAMYLCATSRDRRYGYTFGSGTRLTVV.